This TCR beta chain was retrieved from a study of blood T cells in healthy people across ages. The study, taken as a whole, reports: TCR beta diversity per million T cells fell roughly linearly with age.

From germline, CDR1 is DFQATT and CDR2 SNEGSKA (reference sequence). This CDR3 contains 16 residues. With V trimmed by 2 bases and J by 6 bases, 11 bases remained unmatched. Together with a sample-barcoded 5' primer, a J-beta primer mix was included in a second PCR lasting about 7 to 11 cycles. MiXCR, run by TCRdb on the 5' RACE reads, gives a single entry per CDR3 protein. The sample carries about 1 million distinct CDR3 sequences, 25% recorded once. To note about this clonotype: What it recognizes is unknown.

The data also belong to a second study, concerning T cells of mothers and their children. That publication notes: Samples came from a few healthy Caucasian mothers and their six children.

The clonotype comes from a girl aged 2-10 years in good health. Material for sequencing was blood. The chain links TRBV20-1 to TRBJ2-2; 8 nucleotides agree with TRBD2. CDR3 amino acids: CSARLSIAGIAGELFF. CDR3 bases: TGCAGTGCTAGATTGTCTATAGCGGGGATTGCCGGGGAGCTGTTTTTT.